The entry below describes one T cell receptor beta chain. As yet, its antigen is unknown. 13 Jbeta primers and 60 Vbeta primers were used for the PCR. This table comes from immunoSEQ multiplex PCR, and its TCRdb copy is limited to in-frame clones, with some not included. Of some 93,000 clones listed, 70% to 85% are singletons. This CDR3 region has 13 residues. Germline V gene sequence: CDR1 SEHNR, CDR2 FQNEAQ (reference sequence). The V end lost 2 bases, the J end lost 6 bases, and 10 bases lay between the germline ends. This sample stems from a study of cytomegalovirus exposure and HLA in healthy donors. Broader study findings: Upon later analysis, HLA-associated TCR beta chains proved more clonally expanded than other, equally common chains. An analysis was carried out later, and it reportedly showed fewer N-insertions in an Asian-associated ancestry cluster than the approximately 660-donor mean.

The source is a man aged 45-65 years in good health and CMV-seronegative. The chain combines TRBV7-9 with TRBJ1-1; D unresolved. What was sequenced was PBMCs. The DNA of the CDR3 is TGTGCCAGCAGCTTATCCGAGGGCGCTGAAGCTTTCTTT. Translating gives CASSLSEGAEAFF.